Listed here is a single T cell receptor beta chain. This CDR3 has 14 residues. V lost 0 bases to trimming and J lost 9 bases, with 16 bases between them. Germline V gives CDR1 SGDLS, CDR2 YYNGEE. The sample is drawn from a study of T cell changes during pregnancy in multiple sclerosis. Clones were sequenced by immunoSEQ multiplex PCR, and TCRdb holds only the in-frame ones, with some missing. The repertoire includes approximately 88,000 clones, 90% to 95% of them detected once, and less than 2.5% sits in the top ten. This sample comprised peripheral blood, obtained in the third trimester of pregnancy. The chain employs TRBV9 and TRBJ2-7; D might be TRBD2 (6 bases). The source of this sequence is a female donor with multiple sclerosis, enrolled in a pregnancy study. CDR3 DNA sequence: TGTGCCAGCAGCGTAGGGGGAGGTACCTCGCGGCAGTACTTC. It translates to CASSVGGGTSRQYF.